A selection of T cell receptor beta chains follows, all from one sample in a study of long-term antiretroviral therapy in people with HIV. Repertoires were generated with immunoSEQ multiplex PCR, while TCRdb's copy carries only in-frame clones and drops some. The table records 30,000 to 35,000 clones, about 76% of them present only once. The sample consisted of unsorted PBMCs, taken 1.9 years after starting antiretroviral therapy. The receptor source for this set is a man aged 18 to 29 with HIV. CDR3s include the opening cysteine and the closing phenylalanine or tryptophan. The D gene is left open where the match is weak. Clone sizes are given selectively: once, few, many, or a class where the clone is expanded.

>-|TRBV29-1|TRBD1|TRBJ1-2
CSVPGQGQSENYGYTF
TGCAGCGTTCCGGGACAGGGCCAAAGTGAGAACTATGGCTACACCTTC
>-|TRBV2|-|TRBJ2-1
CASRLTPAYIEQFF
TGTGCCAGCAGACTGACTCCAGCGTACATTGAGCAGTTCTTC
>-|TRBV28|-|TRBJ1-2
CASSPKRLSGGYTF
TGTGCCAGCAGCCCTAAAAGGCTTTCCGGAGGCTACACCTTC
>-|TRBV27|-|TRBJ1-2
CASSVQVGYGYTF
TGTGCCAGCAGTGTACAGGTGGGGTATGGCTACACCTTC
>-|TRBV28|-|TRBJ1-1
CASIIGTQNTEAFF
TGTGCCAGCATTATCGGGACACAGAACACTGAAGCTTTCTTT
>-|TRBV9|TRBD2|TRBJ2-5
CASSAGLAGLETQYF
TGTGCCAGCAGCGCCGGACTAGCGGGGTTAGAGACCCAGTACTTC
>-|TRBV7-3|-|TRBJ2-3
CASSPTSSADTQYF
TGTGCCAGCAGCCCGACTAGTTCAGCCGATACGCAGTATTTT
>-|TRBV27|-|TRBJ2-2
CASRTDPNTGELFF
TGTGCCAGCAGGACGGACCCGAACACCGGGGAGCTGTTTTTT
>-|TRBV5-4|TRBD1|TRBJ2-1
CASSTWTGFNEQFF
TGTGCCAGCAGCACCTGGACAGGGTTCAATGAGCAGTTCTTC
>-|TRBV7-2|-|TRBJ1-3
CASSADGNSGNTIYF
TGTGCCAGCAGCGCGGATGGAAACTCTGGAAACACCATATATTTT
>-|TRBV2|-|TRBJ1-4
CASSVQATNEKLFF
TGTGCCAGCAGTGTCCAGGCAACTAATGAAAAACTGTTTTTT
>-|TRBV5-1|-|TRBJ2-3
CASSPQAGIPDTQYF
TGCGCCAGCAGCCCCCAGGCAGGGATACCAGATACGCAGTATTTT
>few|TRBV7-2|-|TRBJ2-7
CASSLGSPPYEQYF
TGTGCCAGCAGCTTAGGGTCCCCTCCGTACGAGCAGTACTTC
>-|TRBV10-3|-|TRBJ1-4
CAISESPGKLFF
TGTGCCATCAGTGAGTCCCCAGGGAAACTGTTTTTT
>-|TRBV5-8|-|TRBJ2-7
CASSIGQKISYEQYF
TGTGCCAGCAGCATAGGACAGAAAATATCCTACGAGCAGTACTTC
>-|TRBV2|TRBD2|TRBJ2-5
CASSGLAGETQYF
TGTGCCAGCAGTGGACTAGCCGGGGAGACCCAGTACTTC
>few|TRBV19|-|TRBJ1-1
CASSKSRGTEAFF
TGTGCCAGTAGTAAATCTAGGGGGACTGAAGCTTTCTTT
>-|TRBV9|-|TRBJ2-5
CASSVGQMETAQYF
TGTGCCAGCAGCGTAGGACAGATGGAAACGGCCCAGTACTTC
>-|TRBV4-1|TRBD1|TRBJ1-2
CASSQVGQGLLNYGYTF
TGCGCCAGCAGCCAAGTGGGACAGGGACTCTTAAACTATGGCTACACCTTC
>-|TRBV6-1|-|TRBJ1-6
CASSEAAEYNSPLHF
TGTGCCAGCAGTGAAGCTGCAGAGTATAATTCACCCCTCCACTTT
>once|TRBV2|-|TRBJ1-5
CASSGTGNGQPQHF
TGTGCCAGCAGTGGAACAGGGAACGGGCAGCCCCAGCATTTT
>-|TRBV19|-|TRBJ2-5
CASSISGIETQYF
TGTGCCAGTAGTATTAGCGGCATAGAGACCCAGTACTTC
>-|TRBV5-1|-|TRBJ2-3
CASSLGTTASTDTQYF
TGCGCCAGCAGCCTAGGGACCACCGCTAGCACAGATACGCAGTATTTT
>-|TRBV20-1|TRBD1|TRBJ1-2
CSAWTGRGYTF
TGCAGTGCTTGGACAGGGAGGGGCTACACCTTC
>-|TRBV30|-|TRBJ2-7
CAWSDGGYEQYF
TGTGCCTGGAGTGATGGGGGATACGAGCAGTACTTC
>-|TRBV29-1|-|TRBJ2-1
CSVGELYNEQFF
TGCAGCGTTGGGGAGCTTTACAATGAGCAGTTCTTC
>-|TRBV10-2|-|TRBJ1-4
CASSEIGEKLFF
TGCGCCAGCAGTGAGATAGGTGAAAAACTGTTTTTT
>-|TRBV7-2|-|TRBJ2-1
CASSPRDARRLEQFF
TGTGCCAGCAGTCCCCGGGACGCCCGCAGACTTGAGCAGTTCTTC
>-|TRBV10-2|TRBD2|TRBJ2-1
CASSERSGLAGYNEQFF
TGCGCCAGCAGTGAGCGCTCGGGACTAGCGGGATACAATGAGCAGTTCTTC
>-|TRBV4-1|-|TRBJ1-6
CASSQEAPQGSSYNSPLHF
TGCGCCAGCAGCCAAGAGGCGCCCCAGGGGAGCTCCTATAATTCACCCCTCCACTTT
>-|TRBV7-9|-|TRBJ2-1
CASSLTGPGDNEQFF
TGTGCCAGCAGCTTAACAGGACCGGGAGACAATGAGCAGTTCTTC
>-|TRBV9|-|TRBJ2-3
CASSVGGSSGTYTQYF
TGTGCCAGCAGCGTAGGTGGGAGTTCGGGGACATATACGCAGTATTTT
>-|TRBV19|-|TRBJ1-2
CASSYPGGSNGYTF
TGTGCCAGTAGCTATCCCGGGGGGTCTAATGGCTACACCTTC
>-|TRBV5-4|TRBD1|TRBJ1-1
CASSGTGGRGTEAFF
TGTGCCAGCAGCGGTACAGGGGGCCGAGGCACTGAAGCTTTCTTT
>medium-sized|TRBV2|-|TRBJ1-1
CASSGTLGQTMNTEAFF
TGTGCCAGCAGTGGGACCTTAGGGCAAACCATGAACACTGAAGCTTTCTTT
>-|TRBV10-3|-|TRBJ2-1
CAISESMEGTYNEQFF
TGTGCCATCAGTGAGTCGATGGAAGGGACCTACAATGAGCAGTTCTTC
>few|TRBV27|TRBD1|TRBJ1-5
CATGQGANQPQHF
TGTGCCACAGGACAGGGGGCGAATCAGCCCCAGCATTTT
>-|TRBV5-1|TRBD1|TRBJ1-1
CASSLGQGGEAFF
TGCGCCAGCAGCCTCGGACAGGGCGGTGAAGCTTTCTTT
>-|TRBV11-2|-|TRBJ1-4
CASSLGVGEKLFF
TGTGCCAGCAGCTTAGGGGTTGGGGAAAAACTGTTTTTT
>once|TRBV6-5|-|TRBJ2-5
CASSYLDNLQETQYF
TGTGCCAGCAGTTACCTAGATAACCTCCAAGAGACCCAGTACTTC
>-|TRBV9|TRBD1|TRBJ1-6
CASSEGQGGSPLHF
TGTGCCAGCAGCGAAGGACAGGGTGGTTCACCCCTCCACTTT
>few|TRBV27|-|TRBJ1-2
CASSLSFADGYTF
TGTGCCAGCAGTTTATCATTTGCCGATGGCTACACCTTC
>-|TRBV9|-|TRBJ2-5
CASSDSGRTQYF
TGTGCCAGCAGCGATTCAGGTCGGACCCAGTACTTC
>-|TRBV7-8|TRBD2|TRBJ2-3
CASIRGLAGGSHTDTQYF
TGTGCCAGCATTCGAGGGCTAGCGGGGGGTTCACACACAGATACGCAGTATTTT